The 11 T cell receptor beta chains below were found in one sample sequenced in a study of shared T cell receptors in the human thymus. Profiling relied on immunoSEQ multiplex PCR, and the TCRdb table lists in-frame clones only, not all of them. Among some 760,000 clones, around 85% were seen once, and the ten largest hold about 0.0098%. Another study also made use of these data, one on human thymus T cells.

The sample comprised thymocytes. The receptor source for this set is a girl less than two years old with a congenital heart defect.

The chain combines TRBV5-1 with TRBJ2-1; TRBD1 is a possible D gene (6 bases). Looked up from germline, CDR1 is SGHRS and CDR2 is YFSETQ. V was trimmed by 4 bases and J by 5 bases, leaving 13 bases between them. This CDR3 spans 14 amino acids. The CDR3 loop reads CASSPGQQDNEQFF. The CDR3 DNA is TGCGCCAGCAGCCCAGGACAGCAGGACAATGAGCAGTTCTTC.

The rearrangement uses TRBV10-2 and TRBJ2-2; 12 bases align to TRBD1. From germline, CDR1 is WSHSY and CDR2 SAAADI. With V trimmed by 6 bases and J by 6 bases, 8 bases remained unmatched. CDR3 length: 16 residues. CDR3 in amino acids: CASRTAGQGASGELFF. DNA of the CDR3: TGCGCCAGCAGAACGGCGGGACAGGGGGCTTCCGGGGAGCTGTTTTTT.

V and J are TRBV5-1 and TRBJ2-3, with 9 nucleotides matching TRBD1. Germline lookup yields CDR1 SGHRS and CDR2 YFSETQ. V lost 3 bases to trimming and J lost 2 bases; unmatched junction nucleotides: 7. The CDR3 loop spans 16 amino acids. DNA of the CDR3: TGCGCCAGCAGCTGGGGGGACAGGGAACCCACAGATACGCAGTATTTT. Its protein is CASSWGDREPTDTQYF.

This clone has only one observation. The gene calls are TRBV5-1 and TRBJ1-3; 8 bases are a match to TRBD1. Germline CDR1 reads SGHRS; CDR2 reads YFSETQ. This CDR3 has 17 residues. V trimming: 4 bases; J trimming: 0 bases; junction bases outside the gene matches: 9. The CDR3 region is CASSRGQGPISGNTIYF. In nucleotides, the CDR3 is TGCGCCAGCAGCCGCGGACAGGGCCCAATCTCTGGAAACACCATATATTTT.

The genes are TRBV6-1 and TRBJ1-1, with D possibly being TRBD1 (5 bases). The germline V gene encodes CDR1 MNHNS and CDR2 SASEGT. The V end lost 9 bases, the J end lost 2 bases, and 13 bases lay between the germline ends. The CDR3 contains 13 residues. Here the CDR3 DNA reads TGTGCCAGTCGCCAGCGGGACAACACTGAAGCTTTCTTT. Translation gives CASRQRDNTEAFF.

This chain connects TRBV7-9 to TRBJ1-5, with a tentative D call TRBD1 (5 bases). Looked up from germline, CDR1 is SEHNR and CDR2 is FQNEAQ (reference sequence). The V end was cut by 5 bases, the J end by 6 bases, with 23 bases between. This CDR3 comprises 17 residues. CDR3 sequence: CASSALDPTGSPQPQHF. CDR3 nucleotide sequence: TGTGCCAGCAGCGCCCTCGACCCTACAGGTTCCCCTCAGCCCCAGCATTTT. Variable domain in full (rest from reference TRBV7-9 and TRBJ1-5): DTGVSQNPRHKITKRGQNVTFRCDPISEHNRLYWYRQTLGQGPEFLTYFQNEAQLEKSRLLSDRFSAERPKGSFSTLEIQRTEQGDSAMYLCASSALDPTGSPQPQHFGDGTRLSIL.

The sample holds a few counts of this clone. The CDR3 protein is CASSPSGGSADTQYF. Here the CDR3 DNA reads TGTGCCAGTTCACCCAGCGGGGGGTCCGCAGATACGCAGTATTTT. This chain joins TRBV6-5 and TRBJ2-3; 9 nucleotides match TRBD2. This CDR3 is 15 amino acids long. The germline V gene has CDR1 MNHEY and CDR2 SVGAGI. With V trimmed by 9 bases and J by 4 bases, 11 bases remained unmatched.

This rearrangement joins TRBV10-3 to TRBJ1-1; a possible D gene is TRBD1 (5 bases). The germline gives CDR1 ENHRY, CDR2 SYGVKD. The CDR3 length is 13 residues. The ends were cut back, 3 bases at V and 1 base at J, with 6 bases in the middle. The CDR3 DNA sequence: TGTGCCATCAGTGAACAGGCGAACACTGAAGCTTTCTTT. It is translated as CAISEQANTEAFF.

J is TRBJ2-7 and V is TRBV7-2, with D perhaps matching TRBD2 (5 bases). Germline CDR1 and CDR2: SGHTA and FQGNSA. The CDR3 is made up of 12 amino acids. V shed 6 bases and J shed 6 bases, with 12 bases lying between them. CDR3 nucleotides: TGTGCCAGCAGGCTGAGAGGGTCCGAGCAGTACTTC. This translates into CASRLRGSEQYF.

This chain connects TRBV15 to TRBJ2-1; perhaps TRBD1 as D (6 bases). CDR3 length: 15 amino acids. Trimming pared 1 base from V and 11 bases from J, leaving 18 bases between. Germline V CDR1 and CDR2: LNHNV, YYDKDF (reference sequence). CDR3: CATSRVLGASYKQFF. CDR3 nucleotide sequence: TGTGCCACCAGCAGAGTGTTGGGGGCTAGTTACAAGCAGTTCTTC.

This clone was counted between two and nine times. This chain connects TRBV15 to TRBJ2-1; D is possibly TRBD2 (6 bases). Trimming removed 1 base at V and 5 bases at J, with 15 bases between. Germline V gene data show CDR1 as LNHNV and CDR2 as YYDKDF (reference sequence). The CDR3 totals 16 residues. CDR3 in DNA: TGTGCCACCAGCAGAGCCGGACTAAAAGTAAACAATGAGCAGTTCTTC. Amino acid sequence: CATSRAGLKVNNEQFF.